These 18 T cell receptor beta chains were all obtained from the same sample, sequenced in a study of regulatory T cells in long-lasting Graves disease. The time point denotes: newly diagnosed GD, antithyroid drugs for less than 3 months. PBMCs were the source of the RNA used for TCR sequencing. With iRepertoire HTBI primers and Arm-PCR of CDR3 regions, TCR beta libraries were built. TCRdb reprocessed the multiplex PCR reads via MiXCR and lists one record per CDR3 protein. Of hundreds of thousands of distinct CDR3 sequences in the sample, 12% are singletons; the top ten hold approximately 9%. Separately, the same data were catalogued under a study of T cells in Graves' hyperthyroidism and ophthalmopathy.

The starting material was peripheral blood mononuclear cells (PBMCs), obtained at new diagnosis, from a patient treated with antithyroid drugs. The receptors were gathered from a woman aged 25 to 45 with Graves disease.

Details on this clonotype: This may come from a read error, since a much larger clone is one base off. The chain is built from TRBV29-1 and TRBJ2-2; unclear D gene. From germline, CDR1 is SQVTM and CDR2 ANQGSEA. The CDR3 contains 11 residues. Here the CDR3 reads CGVQNTGELFF. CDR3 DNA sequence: TGCGGCGTCCAAAACACCGGGGAGCTGTTTTTT.

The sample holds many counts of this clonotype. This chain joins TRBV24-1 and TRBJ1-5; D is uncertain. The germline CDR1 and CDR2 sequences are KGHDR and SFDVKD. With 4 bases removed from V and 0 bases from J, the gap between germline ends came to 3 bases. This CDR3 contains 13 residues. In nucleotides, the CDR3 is TGTGCCACCAGTGACCATAGCAATCAGCCCCAGCATTTT. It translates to CATSDHSNQPQHF.

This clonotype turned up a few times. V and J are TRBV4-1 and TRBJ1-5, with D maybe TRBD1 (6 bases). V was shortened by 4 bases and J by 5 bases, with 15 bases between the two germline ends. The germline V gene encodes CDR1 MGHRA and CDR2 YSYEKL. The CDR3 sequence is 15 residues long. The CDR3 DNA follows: TGCGCCAGCAGCCCGGGGGCCGCCCTTGATCAGCCCCAGCATTTT. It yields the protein CASSPGAALDQPQHF.

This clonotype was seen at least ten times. CDR3 amino acids: CASSPDRENYGYTF. The CDR3 coding sequence is TGTGCCAGCAGCCCCGACAGGGAAAACTATGGCTACACCTTC. The V call is TRBV2, the J call TRBJ1-2; 7 bases are shared with TRBD1. The CDR3 spans 14 residues. With 6 bases clipped from V and 2 bases from J, the junction kept 6 bases outside the gene matches. CDR1 is SNHLY and CDR2 is FYNNEI in the germline V gene.

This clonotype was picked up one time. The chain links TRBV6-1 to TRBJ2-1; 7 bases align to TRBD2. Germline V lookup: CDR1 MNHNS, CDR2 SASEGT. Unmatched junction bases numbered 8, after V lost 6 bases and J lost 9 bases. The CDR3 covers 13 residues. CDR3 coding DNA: TGTGCCAGCAGCCGGACTAGTTCTGTTGAGCAGTTCTTC. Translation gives CASSRTSSVEQFF.

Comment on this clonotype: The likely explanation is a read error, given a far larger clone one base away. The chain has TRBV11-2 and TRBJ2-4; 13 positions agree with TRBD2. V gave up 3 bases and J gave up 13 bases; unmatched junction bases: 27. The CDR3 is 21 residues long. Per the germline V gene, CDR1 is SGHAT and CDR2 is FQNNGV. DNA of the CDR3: TGTGCCAGCAGCTTTCCTAGGACTAGCGGGAGTTATATTAGCTCCTACAATGAGCAGTACTTC. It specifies CASSFPRTSGSYISSYNEQYF.

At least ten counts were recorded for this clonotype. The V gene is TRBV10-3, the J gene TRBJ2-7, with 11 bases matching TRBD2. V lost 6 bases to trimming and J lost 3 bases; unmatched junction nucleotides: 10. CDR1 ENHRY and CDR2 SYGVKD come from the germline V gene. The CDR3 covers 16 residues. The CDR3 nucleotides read TGTGCCATCAGACCATATAGCGGGAGGGCCGTCTACGAGCAGTACTTC. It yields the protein CAIRPYSGRAVYEQYF.

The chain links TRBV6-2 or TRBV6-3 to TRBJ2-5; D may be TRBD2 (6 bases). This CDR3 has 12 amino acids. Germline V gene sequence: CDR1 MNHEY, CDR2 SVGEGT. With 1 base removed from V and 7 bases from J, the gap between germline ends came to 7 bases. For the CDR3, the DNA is TGTGCCAGCAGTTACTGGCGGGGGACCCAGTACTTC. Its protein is CASSYWRGTQYF.

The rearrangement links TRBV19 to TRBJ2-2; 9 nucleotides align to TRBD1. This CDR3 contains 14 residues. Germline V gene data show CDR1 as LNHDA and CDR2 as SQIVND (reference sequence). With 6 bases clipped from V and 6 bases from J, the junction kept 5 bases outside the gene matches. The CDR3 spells CASSTRTGAGELFF. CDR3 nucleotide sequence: TGTGCCAGTAGCACCCGGACAGGGGCCGGGGAGCTGTTTTTT.

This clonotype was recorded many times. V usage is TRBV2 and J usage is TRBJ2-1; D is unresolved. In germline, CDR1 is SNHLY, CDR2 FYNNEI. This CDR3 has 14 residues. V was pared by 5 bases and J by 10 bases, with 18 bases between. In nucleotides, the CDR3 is TGTGCCAGCAGTAAGGACGTACTGGTACCAGAGCAGTTCTTC. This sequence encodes CASSKDVLVPEQFF.

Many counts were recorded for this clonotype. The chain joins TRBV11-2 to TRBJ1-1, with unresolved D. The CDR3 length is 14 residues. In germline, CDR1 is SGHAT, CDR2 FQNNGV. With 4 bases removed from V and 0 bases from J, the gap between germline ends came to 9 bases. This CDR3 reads CASSSRLVNTEAFF. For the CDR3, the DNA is TGTGCCAGCAGCTCGCGACTGGTGAACACTGAAGCTTTCTTT.

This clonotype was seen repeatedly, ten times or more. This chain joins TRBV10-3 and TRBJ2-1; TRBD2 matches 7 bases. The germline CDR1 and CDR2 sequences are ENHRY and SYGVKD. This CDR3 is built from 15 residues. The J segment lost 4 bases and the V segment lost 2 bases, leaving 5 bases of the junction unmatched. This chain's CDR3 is CAISEASGVYNEQFF. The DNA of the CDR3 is TGTGCCATCAGTGAGGCTAGCGGAGTTTACAATGAGCAGTTCTTC.

The CDR3 sequence is CASSLAGGPILTWNEQFF. The CDR3 bases are TGTGCCAGCAGCTTAGCGGGAGGGCCGATTTTGACGTGGAATGAGCAGTTCTTC. The chain has TRBV5-4 and TRBJ2-1; 10 bases line up with TRBD2. After removal of 2 bases from V and 7 bases from J, the junction contained 15 bases not matched to a gene. CDR1 is SGHNT and CDR2 is YYREEE in the germline V gene (reference sequence). This CDR3 has 18 amino acids.

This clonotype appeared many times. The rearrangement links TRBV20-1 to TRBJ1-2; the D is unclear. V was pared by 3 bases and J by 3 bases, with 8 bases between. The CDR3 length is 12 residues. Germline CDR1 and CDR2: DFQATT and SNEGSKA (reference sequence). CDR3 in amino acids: CSASREYYGYTF. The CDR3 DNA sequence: TGCAGTGCTAGTCGGGAATACTATGGCTACACCTTC.

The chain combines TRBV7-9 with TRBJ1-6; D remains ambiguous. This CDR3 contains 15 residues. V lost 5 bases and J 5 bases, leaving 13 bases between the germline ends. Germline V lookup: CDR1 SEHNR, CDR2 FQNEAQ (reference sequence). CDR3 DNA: TGTGCCAGCAGCCCGCGAGGCTCTAATAATTCACCCCTCCACTTT. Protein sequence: CASSPRGSNNSPLHF.

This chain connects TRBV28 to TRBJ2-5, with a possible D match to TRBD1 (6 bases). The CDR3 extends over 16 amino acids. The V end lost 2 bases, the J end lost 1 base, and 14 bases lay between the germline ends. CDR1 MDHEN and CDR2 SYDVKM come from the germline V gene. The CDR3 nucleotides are TGTGCCAGCAGTTTAACCTCGGCCAGGGGCCAAGAGACCCAGTACTTC. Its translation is CASSLTSARGQETQYF. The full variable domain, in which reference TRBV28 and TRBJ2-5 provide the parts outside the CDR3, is DVKVTQSSRYLVKRTGEKVFLECVQDMDHENMFWYRQDPGLGLRLIYFSYDVKMKEKGDIPEGYSVSREKKERFSLILESASTNQTSMYLCASSLTSARGQETQYFGPGTRLLVL.

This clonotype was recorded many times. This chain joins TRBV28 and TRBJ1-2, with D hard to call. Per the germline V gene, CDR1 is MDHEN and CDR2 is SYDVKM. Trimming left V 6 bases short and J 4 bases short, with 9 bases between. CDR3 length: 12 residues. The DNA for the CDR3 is TGTGCCAGCAGGGACCCCCTCTATGGCTACACCTTC. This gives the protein CASRDPLYGYTF.

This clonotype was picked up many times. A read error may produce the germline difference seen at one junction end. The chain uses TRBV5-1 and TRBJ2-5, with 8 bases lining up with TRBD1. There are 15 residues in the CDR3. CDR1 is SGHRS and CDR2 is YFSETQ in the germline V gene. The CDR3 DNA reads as TGTGCCAGCAGCTTAGGGCAGGGGGCTGGAGAGACCCAGTACTTC. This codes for CASSLGQGAGETQYF.